One T cell receptor beta chain is described in this entry. Its cognate antigen has yet to be identified. Base qualities are not provided; no much larger clone lies one nucleotide away. This record comes from a study of blood T cell repertoires in COVID-19 (dated by TCRdb to 2018 to 2021). In the study overall: The collaborator samples originated in the United States, Italy and Spain and spanned the acute and convalescent phases of COVID-19. The material from the prospective study consisted of cDNA or gDNA derived from T cells, B-cell-depleted T cells, or PBMCs. The dataset comprised deeply sampled blood TCRbeta repertoires from subjects exposed to, actively infected with, or recovered from COVID-19. The repertoires were released in a freely available public database meant as a resource for research on the immune response to SARS-CoV-2. Samples were obtained from the ongoing ImmuneRACE study (first 160 participants) and from 1,000 to 1,500 subjects provided by 6 global collaborators. The sample metadata nearly always contained a de-identified subject ID, COVID-19 status, age in years and sex. Where available, HLA class I and class II types were taken from metadata supplied by the sample provider and were not determined by assay-based typing. Overall study outcomes, separate from this receptor: Clinical and demographic metadata were provided uncurated, with the amount varying by source and participant.

Each collaborating institution followed its own protocols to collect whole blood in K2EDTA tubes. For TCRbeta analysis, collaborators shipped samples in one of three forms: frozen whole blood, isolated PBMCs, or DNA extracted from either of those sample types. Trimming takes 3 bases from V and 7 bases from J, and the germline ends sit 24 bases apart. Taken from cysteine to phenylalanine, the CDR3 has 18 residues. Only the CDR3 DNA stays, 54 bases, in frame from base 1. Via the germline V gene (reference sequence), CDR1 is LGHDT and CDR2 YNNKEL. TCRbeta CDR3 regions were amplified from genomic DNA by means of the immunoSEQ Assay, a bias-controlled multiplex PCR. As for the authors' bioinformatics: The number of nucleated cells in each sample was estimated by amplification of reference gene primers within the assay. Sequence reads were collapsed and filtered to measure the absolute abundance of every unique TCRbeta CDR3 rearrangement. For each sample, productive Simpson clonality was calculated as the square root of Simpson's diversity index over productive rearrangements. The source is immuneACCESS, and TCRdb retained only in-frame sequences with V and J called. Part of the clones is not carried over; for the studies checked, unresolved V genes explain less than half of this, and the remainder is unexplained. V and J calls and clone size are those listed in that table; D and trimming were worked out from the DNA. This sample lists about 56,000 clones; approximately 88% were detected once. The ten largest clones capture 20% of the sample.

Sample: peripheral blood. The chain is made from TRBV3-1 (or the pseudogene TRBV3-2) and TRBJ2-2; TRBD1 is a weak D gene call, 7 bases matching. The clonotype was recovered from a human donor in a cohort sampled during active COVID-19. CDR3 loop: CASSHARPIDREVGELFF. The DNA sequence is as follows: TGTGCCAGCAGCCATGCCAGACCTATTGACAGGGAGGTCGGGGAGCTGTTTTTT.